This entry features one T cell receptor (beta chain) sequence. What it binds is not known. The time point here: cycle 4 day 1 (C4D1), after five to seven weeks of nivolumab. Brentuximab vedotin exposure varied among the patients, all of whom had relapsed after autologous stem cell transplantation. Magnetic negative selection purified CD4+ T cells from thawed PBMCs. TCRdb's copy holds only in-frame clones and misses some; the assay was immunoSEQ multiplex PCR. The table includes tens of thousands of clones, approximately 85% detected once. The data are from a study of PD-1 blockade in classical Hodgkin lymphoma. Notes on the study in general: Reports indicated that newly diagnosed patients had lower baseline TCR diversity than healthy donors did. Lower baseline TCR diversity marked trial partial responders and progressors. Researchers reported that CD4+ TCR diversity, though not CD8+, rose significantly by C4D1. Why repertoires differed is undefined; disease activity or prior therapy possibly contributed.

Germline-derived CDR1 and CDR2 are SEHNR and FQNEAQ (reference sequence). The CDR3 runs 17 residues. Between the trimmed V and J ends, which lost 5 bases and 0 bases, there was a span of 20 bases. The chain joins TRBV7-9 to TRBJ2-7, with a weak D call TRBD2 (5 bases). The sequence was obtained from a human donor with classical Hodgkin lymphoma. The specimen was CD4+ T cells from blood, collected before the fourth cycle of nivolumab. CDR3 sequence (DNA): TGTGCCAGCAGCCTCCCGAGGGCGCCAGCGAGCTCCTACGAGCAGTACTTC. This gives the protein CASSLPRAPASSYEQYF.